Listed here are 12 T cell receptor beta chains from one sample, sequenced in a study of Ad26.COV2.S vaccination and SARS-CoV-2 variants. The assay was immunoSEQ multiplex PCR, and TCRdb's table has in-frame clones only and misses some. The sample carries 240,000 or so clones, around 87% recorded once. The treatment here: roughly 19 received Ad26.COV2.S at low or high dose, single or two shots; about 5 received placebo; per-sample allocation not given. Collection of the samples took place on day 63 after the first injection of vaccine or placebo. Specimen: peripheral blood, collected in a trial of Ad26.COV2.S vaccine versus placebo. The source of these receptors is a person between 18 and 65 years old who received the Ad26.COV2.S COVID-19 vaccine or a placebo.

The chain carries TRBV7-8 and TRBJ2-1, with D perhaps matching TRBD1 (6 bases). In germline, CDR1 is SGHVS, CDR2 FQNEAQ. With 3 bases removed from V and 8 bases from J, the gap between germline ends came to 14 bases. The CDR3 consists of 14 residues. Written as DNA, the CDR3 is TGTGCCAGCAGCTTGGGGGCGGAAGACTATGAGCAGTTCTTC. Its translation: CASSLGAEDYEQFF.

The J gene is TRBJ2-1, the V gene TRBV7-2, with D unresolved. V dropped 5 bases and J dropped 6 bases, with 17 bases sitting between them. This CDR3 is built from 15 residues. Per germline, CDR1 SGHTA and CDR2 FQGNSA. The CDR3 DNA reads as TGTGCCAGCAGCACCCAACCTCGTTCCAGCAATGAGCAGTTCTTC. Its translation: CASSTQPRSSNEQFF. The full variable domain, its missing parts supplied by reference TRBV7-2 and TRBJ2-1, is GAGVSQSPSNKVTEKGKDVELRCDPISGHTALYWYRQSLGQGLEFLIYFQGNSAPDKSGLPSDRFSAERTGGSVSTLTIQRTQQEDSAVYLCASSTQPRSSNEQFFGPGTRLTVL.

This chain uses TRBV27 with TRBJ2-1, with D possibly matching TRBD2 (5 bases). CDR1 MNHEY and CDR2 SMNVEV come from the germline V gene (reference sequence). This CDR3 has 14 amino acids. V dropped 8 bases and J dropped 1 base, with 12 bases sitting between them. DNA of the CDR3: TGTGCCAGCCGCAAGGGAGTTTCCTACAATGAGCAGTTCTTC. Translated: CASRKGVSYNEQFF.

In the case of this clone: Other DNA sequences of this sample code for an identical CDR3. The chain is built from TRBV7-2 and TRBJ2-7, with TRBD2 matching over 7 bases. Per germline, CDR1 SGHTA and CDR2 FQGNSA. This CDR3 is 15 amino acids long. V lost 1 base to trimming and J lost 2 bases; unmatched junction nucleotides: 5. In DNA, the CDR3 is TGTGCCAGCAGCTTAGAGGGACTACCGGCCTACGAGCAGTACTTC. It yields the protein CASSLEGLPAYEQYF.

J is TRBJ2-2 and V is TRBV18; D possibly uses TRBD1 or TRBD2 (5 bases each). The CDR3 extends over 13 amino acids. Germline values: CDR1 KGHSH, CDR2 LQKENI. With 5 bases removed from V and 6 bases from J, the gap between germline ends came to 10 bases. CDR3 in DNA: TGTGCCAGCTCAACGGGACGGGCCGGGGAGCTGTTTTTT. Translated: CASSTGRAGELFF.

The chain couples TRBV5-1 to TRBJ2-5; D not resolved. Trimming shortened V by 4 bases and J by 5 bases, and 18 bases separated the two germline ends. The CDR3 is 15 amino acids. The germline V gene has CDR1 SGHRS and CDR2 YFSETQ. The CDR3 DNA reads TGCGCCAGCAGCAGAGTACAGAACGGTGCGGAGACCCAGTACTTC. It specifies CASSRVQNGAETQYF.

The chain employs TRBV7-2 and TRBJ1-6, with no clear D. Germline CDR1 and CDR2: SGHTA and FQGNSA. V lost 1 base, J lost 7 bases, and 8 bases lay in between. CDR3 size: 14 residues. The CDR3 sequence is CASSLGPGNSPLHF. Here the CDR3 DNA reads TGTGCCAGCAGCTTAGGGCCGGGGAATTCACCCCTCCACTTT.

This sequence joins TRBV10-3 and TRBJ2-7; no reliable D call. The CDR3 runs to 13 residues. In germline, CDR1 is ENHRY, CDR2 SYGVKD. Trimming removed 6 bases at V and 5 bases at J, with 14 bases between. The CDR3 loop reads CAIRGAGGDEQYF. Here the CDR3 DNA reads TGTGCCATCAGAGGCGCTGGTGGGGACGAGCAGTACTTC.

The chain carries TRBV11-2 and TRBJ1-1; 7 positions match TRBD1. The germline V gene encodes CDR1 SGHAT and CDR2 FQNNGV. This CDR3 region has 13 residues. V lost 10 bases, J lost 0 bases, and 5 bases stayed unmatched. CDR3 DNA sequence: TGTGCCACCGGGGGACAGCTGAACACTGAAGCTTTCTTT. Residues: CATGGQLNTEAFF.

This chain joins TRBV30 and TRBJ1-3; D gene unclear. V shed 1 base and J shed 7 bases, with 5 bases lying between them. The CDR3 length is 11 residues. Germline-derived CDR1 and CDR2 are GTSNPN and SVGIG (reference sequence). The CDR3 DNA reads TGTGCCTGGAGTGACCCTAACACCATATATTTT. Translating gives CAWSDPNTIYF.

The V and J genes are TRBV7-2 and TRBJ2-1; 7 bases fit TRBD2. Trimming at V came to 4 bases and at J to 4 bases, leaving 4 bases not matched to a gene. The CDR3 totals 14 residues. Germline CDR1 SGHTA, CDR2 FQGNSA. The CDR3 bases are TGTGCCAGCAGCTCCCCGGGGGGTTACAATGAGCAGTTCTTC. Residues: CASSSPGGYNEQFF.

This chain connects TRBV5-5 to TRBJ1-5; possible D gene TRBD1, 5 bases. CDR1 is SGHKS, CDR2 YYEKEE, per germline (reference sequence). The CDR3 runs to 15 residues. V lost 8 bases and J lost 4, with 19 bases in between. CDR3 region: CASQLGTLSNQPQHF. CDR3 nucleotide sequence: TGTGCCAGTCAACTCGGGACTCTCTCAAATCAGCCCCAGCATTTT.